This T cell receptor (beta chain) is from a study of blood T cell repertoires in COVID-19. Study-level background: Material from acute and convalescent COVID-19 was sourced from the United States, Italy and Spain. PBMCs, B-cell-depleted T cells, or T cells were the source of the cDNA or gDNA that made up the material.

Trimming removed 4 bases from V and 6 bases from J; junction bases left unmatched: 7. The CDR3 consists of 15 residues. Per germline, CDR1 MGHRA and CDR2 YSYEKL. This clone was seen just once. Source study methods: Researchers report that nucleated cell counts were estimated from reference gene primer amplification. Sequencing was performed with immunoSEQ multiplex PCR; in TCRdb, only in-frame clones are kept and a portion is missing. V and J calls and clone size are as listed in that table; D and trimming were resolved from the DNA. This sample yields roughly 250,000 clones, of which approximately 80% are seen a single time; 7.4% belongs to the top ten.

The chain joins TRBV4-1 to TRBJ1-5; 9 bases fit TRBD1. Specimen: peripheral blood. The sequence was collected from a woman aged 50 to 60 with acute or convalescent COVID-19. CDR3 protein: CASSLRTGELQPQHF. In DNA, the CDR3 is TGCGCCAGCAGCCTTCGGACAGGGGAACTTCAGCCCCAGCATTTT.